This T cell receptor (beta chain) was profiled in a study of cytomegalovirus exposure and HLA in healthy donors. In the PCR, 60 Vbeta and 13 Jbeta primers were used. Repertoires were generated with immunoSEQ multiplex PCR, while TCRdb's copy carries only in-frame clones and drops some. The data show roughly 150,000 clones, 82% seen once. Concerning this clone itself: Its target is not known.

Study-wide points: Across all donors, roughly uniform sequencing depth was an assumption of the presence/absence analyses.

The receptor's source is a woman in her 50s in good health and CMV-seropositive. The sequencing input was PBMCs.

Here the CDR3 reads CAWSVPGYEQYF. DNA for the CDR3: TGTGCCTGGAGTGTACCAGGCTACGAGCAGTACTTC. V gene TRBV30 combines with J gene TRBJ2-7; D gene uncertain. This CDR3 region has 12 residues. V was shortened by 0 bases and J by 3 bases, with 6 bases between the two germline ends. The germline gives CDR1 GTSNPN, CDR2 SVGIG (reference sequence).